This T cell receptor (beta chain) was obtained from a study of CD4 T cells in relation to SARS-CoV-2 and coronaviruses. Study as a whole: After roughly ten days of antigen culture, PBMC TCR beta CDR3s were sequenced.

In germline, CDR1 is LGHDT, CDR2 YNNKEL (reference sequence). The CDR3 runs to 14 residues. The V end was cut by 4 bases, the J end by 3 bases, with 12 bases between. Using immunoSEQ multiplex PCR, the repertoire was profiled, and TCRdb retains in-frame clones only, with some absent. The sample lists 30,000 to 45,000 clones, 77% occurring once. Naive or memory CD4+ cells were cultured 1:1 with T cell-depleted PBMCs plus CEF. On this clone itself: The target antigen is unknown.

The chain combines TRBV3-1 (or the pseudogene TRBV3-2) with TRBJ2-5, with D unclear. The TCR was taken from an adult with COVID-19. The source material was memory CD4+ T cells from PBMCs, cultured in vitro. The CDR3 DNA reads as TGTGCCAGCAGCCTGGACCATTTTGAAGAGACCCAGTACTTC. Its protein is CASSLDHFEETQYF.